These T cell receptor beta chains were read from a single sample in a study of blood T cell repertoires in COVID-19. Generated by immunoSEQ multiplex PCR, the TCRdb table keeps only in-frame clones and is missing some. The table lists 140,000 to 150,000 clones, about 87% of them singletons. The specimen sequenced was PBMCs or T cells enriched from blood (not recorded which). Receptor source: a man in his 60s who had recovered from COVID-19. Both conserved end residues are part of each CDR3. D genes are given only for firm matches. For some rows the clone size is stated as once, few or many, or as a class when expanded; others skip it.

V,D,J,size,CDR3,DNA
TRBV2,.,TRBJ1-1,once,CASRRSGQPNTEAFF,TGTGCCAGCAGGCGTTCTGGGCAACCGAACACTGAAGCTTTCTTT
TRBV12-3/TRBV12-4,.,TRBJ1-1,.,CASSSGYTEAFF,TGTGCCAGCAGCTCAGGGTACACTGAAGCTTTCTTT
TRBV29-1,.,TRBJ2-7,few,CSVVRGAYEQYF,TGCAGCGTTGTCAGGGGCGCCTACGAGCAGTACTTC
TRBV5-1,.,TRBJ2-7,.,CASSLDTYEQYF,TGCGCCAGCAGCCTGGACACGTACGAGCAGTACTTC
TRBV28,TRBD1,TRBJ1-5,.,CASSLLRGANQPQHF,TGTGCCAGCAGTTTACTCAGGGGGGCAAATCAGCCCCAGCATTTT
TRBV28,.,TRBJ1-5,.,CASSLARYSNQPQHF,TGTGCCAGCAGTTTAGCCAGGTATAGCAATCAGCCCCAGCATTTT
TRBV19,.,TRBJ2-7,few,CASSIDGSSYEQYF,TGTGCCAGTAGTATAGACGGGAGCTCCTACGAGCAGTACTTC
TRBV29-1,.,TRBJ1-1,.,CSVFSRGNTEAFF,TGCAGCGTTTTTTCCAGGGGGAACACTGAAGCTTTCTTT
TRBV9,TRBD1,TRBJ1-5,.,CASSVTGTDGQAQHF,TGTGCCAGCAGCGTCACCGGGACGGACGGACAGGCCCAGCATTTT
TRBV18,.,TRBJ2-7,.,CASSDNGQGRSYEQYF,TGTGCCAGCTCAGATAATGGGCAGGGTCGTTCCTACGAGCAGTACTTC
TRBV7-9,TRBD2,TRBJ2-5,.,CASSYLSGSKTQYF,TGTGCCAGCAGCTACCTCAGCGGGAGCAAGACCCAGTACTTC
TRBV28,TRBD1,TRBJ1-1,.,CASRPPGGAGSTFF,TGTGCCAGTAGACCTCCAGGGGGCGCGGGTTCAACTTTCTTT
TRBV6-4,.,TRBJ2-3,.,CASSVRHSDTQYF,TGTGCCAGCAGTGTAAGACATTCCGATACGCAGTATTTT
TRBV19,.,TRBJ1-4,.,CASSKTVGGTRREKLFF,TGTGCCAGTAGTAAAACCGTTGGTGGAACGAGGCGTGAAAAACTGTTTTTT
TRBV6-2/TRBV6-3,TRBD1,TRBJ2-7,.,CASSYGTGSFLSYEQYF,TGTGCCAGCAGTTACGGGACAGGGTCCTTCCTCTCCTACGAGCAGTACTTC
TRBV30,TRBD1,TRBJ1-6,.,CAWSVARTGRNSPLHF,TGTGCCTGGAGTGTAGCCCGGACAGGGCGAAATTCACCCCTCCACTTT
TRBV18,TRBD1,TRBJ2-7,.,CASSPDTGTGGGEQYF,TGTGCCAGCTCACCAGATACCGGGACAGGGGGCGGTGAGCAGTACTTC
TRBV19,.,TRBJ1-2,.,CASSQGGGYTF,TGTGCCAGTAGCCAGGGAGGGGGCTACACCTTC
TRBV28,.,TRBJ1-2,.,CASSLERRDGYTF,TGTGCCAGCAGTTTAGAACGGCGGGATGGCTACACCTTC
TRBV5-1,.,TRBJ1-2,.,CASSLEVSVYGYTF,TGCGCCAGCAGCTTGGAGGTCAGCGTCTATGGCTACACCTTC
TRBV4-1,TRBD1,TRBJ2-7,.,CASSQVGNRGNEQYF,TGCGCCAGCAGCCAAGTAGGAAACAGGGGTAACGAGCAGTACTTC
TRBV5-6,.,TRBJ2-7,.,CASRLRTVLGYEQYF,TGTGCCAGCAGGCTACGGACAGTATTGGGGTACGAGCAGTACTTC
TRBV27,.,TRBJ2-2,.,CASSRHPRTNTGELFF,TGTGCCAGCAGTCGCCACCCGCGGACGAACACCGGGGAGCTGTTTTTT
TRBV29-1,TRBD1,TRBJ2-7,.,CSIRTGINYEQYF,TGCAGCATCCGGACAGGGATAAACTACGAGCAGTACTTC
TRBV9,TRBD1,TRBJ1-4,.,CASSSPDRGSEKLFF,TGTGCCAGCAGCTCCCCGGACAGGGGCAGTGAAAAACTGTTTTTT
TRBV5-4,.,TRBJ1-3,.,CASSSTKDGNTIYF,TGTGCCAGCAGCTCGACTAAGGACGGAAACACCATATATTTT
TRBV3-1/TRBV3-2,.,TRBJ2-3,.,CASSQDQLGSTDTQYF,TGTGCCAGCAGCCAAGATCAGCTAGGCAGCACAGATACGCAGTATTTT
TRBV6-5,TRBD1,TRBJ1-5,many,CASRRTGRNQPQHF,TGTGCCAGCAGGCGGACAGGGAGGAATCAGCCCCAGCATTTT
TRBV11-3,.,TRBJ2-1,.,CASSFPGASSYNEQFF,TGTGCCAGCAGCTTTCCTGGGGCGAGCTCCTACAATGAGCAGTTCTTC
TRBV3-1/TRBV3-2,TRBD1,TRBJ1-1,.,CASQGTGNTEAFF,TGTGCCAGCCAAGGGACAGGGAACACTGAAGCTTTCTTT
TRBV9,TRBD1,TRBJ2-7,.,CASSAQDRGRNEQYF,TGTGCCAGCAGCGCCCAAGACAGGGGTAGGAACGAGCAGTACTTC
TRBV10-3,TRBD2,TRBJ2-1,.,CAISEPSPGTNYNEQFF,TGTGCCATCAGTGAGCCATCCCCCGGGACTAATTACAATGAGCAGTTCTTC
TRBV29-1,TRBD1,TRBJ1-2,.,CSVTGTGVYGYTF,TGCAGCGTGACAGGGACAGGGGTCTATGGCTACACCTTC
TRBV7-6,TRBD2,TRBJ2-5,.,CASSFGGNQETQYF,TGTGCCAGCAGCTTCGGGGGGAACCAAGAGACCCAGTACTTC
TRBV5-4,.,TRBJ1-4,.,CASSLGTRLEKLFF,TGTGCCAGCAGCTTGGGTACCAGGCTGGAAAAACTGTTTTTT
TRBV28,TRBD2,TRBJ2-5,.,CASSSELPGLAGKETQYF,TGTGCCAGCAGTTCCGAGTTACCGGGACTAGCGGGGAAAGAGACCCAGTACTTC
TRBV12-5,TRBD2,TRBJ2-1,many,CASGQRLAGEQGGEQFF,TGTGCTAGTGGTCAGCGGCTAGCGGGAGAACAAGGGGGAGAGCAGTTCTTC
TRBV19,TRBD1,TRBJ1-5,.,CASSGGGGNQPQHF,TGTGCCAGTAGTGGAGGGGGCGGCAATCAGCCCCAGCATTTT
TRBV30,.,TRBJ1-2,.,CAWMTVNYGYTF,TGTGCCTGGATGACAGTTAACTATGGCTACACCTTC
TRBV28,.,TRBJ2-7,once,CASRQGKYEQYF,TGTGCCAGCCGCCAGGGAAAATACGAGCAGTACTTC
TRBV19,TRBD1,TRBJ1-1,.,CASSFGGQGNTEAFF,TGTGCCAGTAGTTTCGGGGGACAGGGGAACACTGAAGCTTTCTTT
TRBV18,TRBD2,TRBJ2-1,.,CASLIAGGPGEQFF,TGTGCCAGCTTGATAGCGGGAGGGCCCGGTGAGCAGTTCTTC
TRBV29-1,.,TRBJ2-5,.,CSVGRGQGGTQYF,TGCAGCGTTGGGCGGGGCCAGGGGGGGACCCAGTACTTC
TRBV18,TRBD1,TRBJ2-1,.,CASSPATGGSYNEQFF,TGTGCCAGCTCACCAGCGACAGGGGGCTCCTACAATGAGCAGTTCTTC
TRBV4-2,.,TRBJ2-7,.,CASSPNPYEQYF,TGTGCCAGCAGCCCTAATCCCTACGAGCAGTACTTC
TRBV5-1,.,TRBJ2-7,.,CASSLRSAGSTSYEQYF,TGCGCCAGCAGCTTGCGTTCTGCAGGCTCCACTTCCTACGAGCAGTACTTC
TRBV6-5,TRBD2,TRBJ2-3,few,CASQGTSGSVDTQYF,TGTGCCAGCCAAGGGACTAGCGGGAGTGTAGATACGCAGTATTTT
TRBV11-2,.,TRBJ1-1,once,CASSLTPGGTEAFF,TGTGCCAGCAGCTTAACCCCCGGGGGCACTGAAGCTTTCTTT
TRBV7-3,TRBD2,TRBJ2-1,.,CASSLLLAGHNEQFF,TGTGCCAGCAGCTTATTACTAGCGGGTCACAATGAGCAGTTCTTC
TRBV28,.,TRBJ1-2,.,CASSPYLGASYGYTF,TGTGCCAGCAGCCCCTATTTAGGGGCGAGCTATGGCTACACCTTC